This TCR beta chain was recovered during a study of blood T cell repertoires in COVID-19. No more than 2 weeks before study entry, exposed participants had met a case of COVID-19. Method: immunoSEQ multiplex PCR; TCRdb's copy keeps in-frame clones and lacks some. Among more than 250,000 clones, approximately 80% were seen once, and the ten largest hold 5%. CDR1 is MNHEY and CDR2 is SVGAGI in the germline V gene. The CDR3 has 14 amino acids. The germline V and J ends were trimmed by 7 bases and 3 bases, with 16 bases remaining between them. This receptor was obtained from a man aged 35 to 55 who had been exposed to COVID-19. The chain has TRBV6-5 and TRBJ2-7; D is possibly TRBD1 (6 bases). The specimen was PBMCs or T cells enriched from blood (not recorded which). The CDR3 is CASTPQKQGYEQYF. The CDR3 region has the DNA TGTGCCAGCACCCCCCAGAAACAGGGCTACGAGCAGTACTTC.